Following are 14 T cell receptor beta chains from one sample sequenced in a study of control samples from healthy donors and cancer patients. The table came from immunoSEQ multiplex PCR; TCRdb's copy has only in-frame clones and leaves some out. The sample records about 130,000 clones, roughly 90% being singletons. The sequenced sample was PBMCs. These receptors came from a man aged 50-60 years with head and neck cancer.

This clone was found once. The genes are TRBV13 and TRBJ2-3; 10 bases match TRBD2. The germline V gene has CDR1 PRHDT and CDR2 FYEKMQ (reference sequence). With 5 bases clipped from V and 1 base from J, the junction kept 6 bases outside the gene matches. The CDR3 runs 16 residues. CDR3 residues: CASSIKRGGGTDTQYF. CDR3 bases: TGTGCCAGCAGCATCAAGCGGGGGGGCGGCACAGATACGCAGTATTTT. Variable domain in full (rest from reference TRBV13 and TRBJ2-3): AAGVIQSPRHLIKEKRETATLKCYPIPRHDTVYWYQQGPGQDPQFLISFYEKMQSDKGSIPDRFSAQQFSDYHSELNMSSLELGDSALYFCASSIKRGGGTDTQYFGPGTRLTVL.

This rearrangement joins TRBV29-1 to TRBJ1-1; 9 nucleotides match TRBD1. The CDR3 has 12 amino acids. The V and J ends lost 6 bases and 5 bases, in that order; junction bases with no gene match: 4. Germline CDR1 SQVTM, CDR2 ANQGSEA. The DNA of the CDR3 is TGCAGCGTCCGACAGGGGGGGACTGAAGCTTTCTTT. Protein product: CSVRQGGTEAFF.

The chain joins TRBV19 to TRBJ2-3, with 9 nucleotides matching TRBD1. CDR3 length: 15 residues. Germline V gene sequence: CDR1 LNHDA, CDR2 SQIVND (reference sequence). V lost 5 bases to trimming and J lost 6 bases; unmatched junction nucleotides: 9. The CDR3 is CASSAEGQGMDTQYF. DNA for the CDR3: TGTGCCAGTAGTGCAGAAGGACAGGGGATGGATACGCAGTATTTT.

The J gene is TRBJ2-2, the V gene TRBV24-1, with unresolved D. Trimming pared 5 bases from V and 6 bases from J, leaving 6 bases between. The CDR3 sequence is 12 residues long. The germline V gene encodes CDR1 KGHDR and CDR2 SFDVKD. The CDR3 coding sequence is TGTGCCACCAGTGGGGCCCCCGGGGAGCTGTTTTTT. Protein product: CATSGAPGELFF.

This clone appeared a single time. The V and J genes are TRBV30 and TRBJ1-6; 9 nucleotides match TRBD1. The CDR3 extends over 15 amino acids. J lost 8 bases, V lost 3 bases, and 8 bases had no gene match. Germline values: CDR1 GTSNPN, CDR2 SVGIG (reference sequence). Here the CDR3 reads CAWSATGTGHSPLHF. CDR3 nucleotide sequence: TGTGCCTGGAGCGCTACCGGGACAGGGCATTCACCCCTCCACTTT. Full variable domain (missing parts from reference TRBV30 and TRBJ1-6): SQTIHQWPATLVQPVGSPLSLECTVEGTSNPNLYWYRQAAGRGLQLLFYSVGIGQISSEVPQNLSASRPQDRQFILSSKKLLLSDSGFYLCAWSATGTGHSPLHFGNGTRLTVT.

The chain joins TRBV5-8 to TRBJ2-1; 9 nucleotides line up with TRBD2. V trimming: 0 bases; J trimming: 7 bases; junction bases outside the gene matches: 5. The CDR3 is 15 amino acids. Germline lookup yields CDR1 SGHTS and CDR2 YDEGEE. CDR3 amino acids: CASSLGREGRNEQFF. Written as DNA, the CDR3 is TGTGCCAGCAGCTTGGGGCGGGAGGGCCGTAATGAGCAGTTCTTC.

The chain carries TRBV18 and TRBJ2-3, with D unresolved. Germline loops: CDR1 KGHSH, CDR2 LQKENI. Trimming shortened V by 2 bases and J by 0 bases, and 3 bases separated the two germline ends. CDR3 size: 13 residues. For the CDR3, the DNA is TGTGCCAGCTCACCATATAGCACAGATACGCAGTATTTT. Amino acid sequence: CASSPYSTDTQYF.

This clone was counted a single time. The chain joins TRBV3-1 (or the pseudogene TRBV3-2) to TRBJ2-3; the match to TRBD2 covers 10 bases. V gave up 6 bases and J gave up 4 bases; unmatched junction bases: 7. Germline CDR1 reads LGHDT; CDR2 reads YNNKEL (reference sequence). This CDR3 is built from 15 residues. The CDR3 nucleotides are TGTGCCAGCAGTAAACTAGCGGGGAGGGCAGATACGCAGTATTTT. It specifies CASSKLAGRADTQYF.

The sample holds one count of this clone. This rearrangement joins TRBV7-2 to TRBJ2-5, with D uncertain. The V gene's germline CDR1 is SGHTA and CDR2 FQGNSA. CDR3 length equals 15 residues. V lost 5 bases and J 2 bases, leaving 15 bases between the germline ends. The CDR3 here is CASSLTGSDQETQYF. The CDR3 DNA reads TGTGCCAGCAGCCTTACGGGTTCTGATCAAGAGACCCAGTACTTC.

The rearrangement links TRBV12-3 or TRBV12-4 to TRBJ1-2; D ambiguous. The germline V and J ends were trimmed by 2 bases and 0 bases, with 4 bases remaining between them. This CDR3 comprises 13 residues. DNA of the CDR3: TGTGCCAGCAGTTTAACAGCTAACTATGGCTACACCTTC. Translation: CASSLTANYGYTF.

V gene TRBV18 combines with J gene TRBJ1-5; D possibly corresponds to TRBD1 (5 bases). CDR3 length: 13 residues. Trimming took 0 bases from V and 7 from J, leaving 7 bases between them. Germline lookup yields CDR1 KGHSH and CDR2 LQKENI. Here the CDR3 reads CASSPPGGQPQHF. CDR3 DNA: TGTGCCAGCTCACCACCCGGGGGGCAGCCCCAGCATTTT.

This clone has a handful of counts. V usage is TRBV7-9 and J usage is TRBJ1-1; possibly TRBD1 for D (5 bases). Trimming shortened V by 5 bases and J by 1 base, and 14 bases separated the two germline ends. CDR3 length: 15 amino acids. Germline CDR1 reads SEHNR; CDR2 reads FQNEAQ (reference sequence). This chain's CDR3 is CASSLPGTANTEAFF. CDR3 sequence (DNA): TGTGCCAGCAGCCTACCTGGGACGGCGAACACTGAAGCTTTCTTT.

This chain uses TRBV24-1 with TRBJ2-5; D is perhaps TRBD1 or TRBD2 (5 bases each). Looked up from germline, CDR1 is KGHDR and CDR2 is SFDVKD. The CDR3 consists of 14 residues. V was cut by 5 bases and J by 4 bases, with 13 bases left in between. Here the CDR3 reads CATSGARDGETQYF. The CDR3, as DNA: TGTGCCACCAGTGGGGCCAGGGACGGAGAGACCCAGTACTTC.

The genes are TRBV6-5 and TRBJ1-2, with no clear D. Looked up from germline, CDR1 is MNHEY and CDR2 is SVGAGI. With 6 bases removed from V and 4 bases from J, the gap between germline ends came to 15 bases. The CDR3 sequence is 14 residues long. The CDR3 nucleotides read TGTGCCAGCAGCTACGGTTTGATGGGCTATGGCTACACCTTC. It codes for CASSYGLMGYGYTF.